The entry that follows covers one T cell receptor (beta chain) sequence. The target antigen is unknown. The data stem from a study of cytotoxic CD8 clonotypes in ibrutinib-treated CLL. Study-wide context: The study recorded mean values of around 250,000 productive templates and under 100,000 productive rearrangements per sample.

Looked up from germline, CDR1 is MNHEY and CDR2 is SVGAGI. CDR3 length equals 15 residues. With 6 bases clipped from V and 7 bases from J, the junction kept 13 bases outside the gene matches. Data came from immunoSEQ multiplex PCR; TCRdb stores just in-frame clones and leaves some out. The repertoire holds a few hundred thousand clones, with around three quarters as singletons. General study points: Circulating CD8+ T-cell counts were tracked by baseline clonality, which exceeded that of age-matched healthy donors. Patients with sustained remission and those progressing were sampled at differing times.

The V gene is TRBV6-5, the J gene TRBJ1-2, with TRBD1 matching over 8 bases. Sample: PBMCs, taken after 24 months of ibrutinib treatment. This TCR derives from a human donor with chronic lymphocytic leukemia. This CDR3 is CASSKNLDRGVGYTF. CDR3 in DNA: TGTGCCAGCAGCAAGAATCTAGACAGGGGTGTTGGCTACACCTTC.